Listed below are T cell receptor beta chains from one sample, sequenced in a study of T cell changes during pregnancy in multiple sclerosis. TCRdb's table, derived via immunoSEQ multiplex PCR, lists solely in-frame clones and lacks some. This sample yields 90,000 or so clones, of which less than 95% are seen a single time; approximately 0.99% belongs to the top ten. The starting material was peripheral blood, obtained before pregnancy. The receptor set was obtained from a female donor with multiple sclerosis, enrolled in a pregnancy study. Each CDR3 is given with its conserved first and last residue. A D gene is named only where the DNA matches it firmly. Only some rows state a clone size, as once, few, many or a class for expanded clones.

d_call j_call v_call cdr3_length clone_size cdr3_aa cdr3_nt
NA TRBJ1-6 TRBV5-1 12 NA CASSYPQGTLHF TGCGCCAGCAGCTACCCGCAGGGAACCCTCCACTTT
NA TRBJ1-2 TRBV6-5 13 NA CASSLRIPYGYTF TGTGCCAGCAGTCTCAGGATACCCTATGGCTACACCTTC
NA TRBJ1-4 TRBV2 14 NA CASSGHGINEKLFF TGTGCCAGCAGTGGTCACGGTATTAATGAAAAACTGTTTTTT
TRBD2 TRBJ2-3 TRBV7-6 17 NA CASTPFESSGGRDTQYF TGTGCCAGCACCCCATTCGAGTCTAGCGGGGGTAGAGATACGCAGTATTTT
NA TRBJ1-2 TRBV30 13 NA CAWSVNQAPGYTF TGTGCCTGGAGTGTAAACCAGGCCCCAGGCTACACCTTC
NA TRBJ1-3 TRBV9 17 NA CASSVGLQASSGNTIYF TGTGCCAGCAGCGTAGGCCTACAGGCGTCCTCTGGAAACACCATATATTTT
TRBD1 TRBJ2-7 TRBV9 15 NA CASSAYTGVAYEQYF TGTGCCAGCAGCGCTTATACAGGGGTTGCCTACGAGCAGTACTTC
TRBD2 TRBJ2-1 TRBV5-1 16 NA CASSLAGTSGTNEQFF TGCGCCAGCAGCTTGGCTGGGACTAGCGGGACCAATGAGCAGTTCTTC
TRBD2 TRBJ2-5 TRBV7-3 18 NA CASSLKGWGLAGRETQYF TGTGCCAGCAGCTTAAAGGGGTGGGGGCTAGCGGGGAGAGAGACCCAGTACTTC
NA TRBJ1-5 TRBV9 13 NA CASSVDSYQPQHF TGTGCCAGCAGCGTAGATAGCTATCAGCCCCAGCATTTT
NA TRBJ2-1 TRBV5-1 12 NA CASSLGSGEQFF TGCGCCAGCAGCTTGGGATCCGGTGAGCAGTTCTTC
NA TRBJ2-5 TRBV25-1 11 once CASAQGETQYF TGTGCCAGCGCACAGGGTGAGACCCAGTACTTC
TRBD1 TRBJ2-7 TRBV10-2 11 NA CATGQSYEQYF TGCGCCACGGGACAGAGCTACGAGCAGTACTTC
TRBD1 TRBJ1-1 TRBV27 16 NA CASSLSIGQGAPEAFF TGTGCCAGCAGTTTATCGATAGGACAGGGGGCCCCTGAAGCTTTCTTT
NA TRBJ2-5 TRBV2 11 NA CASQEEETQYF TGTGCCTCCCAAGAGGAAGAGACCCAGTACTTC
NA TRBJ2-7 TRBV25-1 12 once CASRQGSSEQYF TGTGCCAGCAGACAGGGTTCGAGTGAGCAGTACTTC
TRBD1 TRBJ2-7 TRBV9 14 few CASSVGTGAYEQYF TGTGCCAGCAGCGTAGGGACAGGAGCCTACGAGCAGTACTTC
NA TRBJ1-2 TRBV28 13 few CASNDRVRYGYTF TGTGCCTCCAACGACAGAGTGCGCTATGGCTACACCTTC
NA TRBJ2-2 TRBV6-6 13 once CASRLADTGELFF TGTGCCAGCAGACTAGCCGACACCGGGGAGCTGTTTTTT
NA TRBJ1-2 TRBV29-1 13 NA CSVEVAGDYGYTF TGCAGCGTTGAAGTCGCAGGGGACTATGGCTACACCTTC
NA TRBJ2-5 TRBV19 13 NA CASSMALQETQYF TGTGCCAGTAGTATGGCACTACAAGAGACCCAGTACTTC
TRBD1 TRBJ2-7 TRBV4-3 13 NA CASSQDRAYEQYF TGCGCCAGCAGCCAGGACAGGGCCTACGAGCAGTACTTC
NA TRBJ1-4 TRBV6-6 13 NA CASMGAHNEKLFF TGTGCCAGCATGGGGGCGCATAATGAAAAACTGTTTTTT
NA TRBJ1-5 TRBV4-1 15 NA CASSPHRTSGQPQHF TGCGCCAGCAGCCCCCACAGGACATCTGGTCAGCCCCAGCATTTT
TRBD1 TRBJ2-7 TRBV13 14 NA CASSFPGTVREQYF TGTGCCAGCAGCTTTCCCGGGACAGTACGCGAGCAGTACTTC
TRBD1 TRBJ2-1 TRBV29-1 12 NA CSVRAGGNEQFF TGCAGCGTACGGGCAGGGGGCAATGAGCAGTTCTTC
NA TRBJ2-1 TRBV7-3 14 NA CASSLGRGKNEQFF TGTGCCAGCAGCTTAGGTAGGGGTAAGAATGAGCAGTTCTTC
NA TRBJ2-5 TRBV2 12 NA CASSGAGETQYF TGTGCCAGCAGTGGGGCGGGCGAGACCCAGTACTTC
NA TRBJ1-1 TRBV5-1 11 NA CASTFGNSAFF TGCGCCAGCACTTTTGGCAATTCGGCTTTCTTT
NA TRBJ2-3 TRBV4-2 18 NA CASSPTFGPGMSTDTQYF TGTGCCAGCAGCCCGACATTCGGGCCGGGGATGAGCACAGATACGCAGTATTTT
TRBD1 TRBJ1-2 TRBV2 13 NA CASRGQARGGYTF TGTGCCAGCAGGGGACAGGCGAGGGGTGGCTACACCTTC
NA TRBJ1-5 TRBV27 16 NA CASSPGPGAGNQPQHF TGTGCCAGCAGCCCAGGCCCAGGGGCTGGCAATCAGCCCCAGCATTTT
NA TRBJ2-5 TRBV5-4 15 NA CASSLGRQGGETQYF TGTGCCAGCAGCTTGGGTAGGCAGGGAGGAGAGACCCAGTACTTC
TRBD2 TRBJ2-7 TRBV18 15 NA CASSPPLAGPYEQYF TGTGCCAGCTCACCACCCTTAGCGGGGCCCTACGAGCAGTACTTC
NA TRBJ2-7 TRBV5-1 14 NA CASSLRETAQEQYF TGCGCCAGCAGCTTGCGCGAGACAGCTCAAGAGCAGTACTTC
TRBD1 TRBJ1-5 TRBV6-6 15 NA CASSPFDRGDQPQHF TGTGCCAGCAGTCCTTTTGACAGGGGAGATCAGCCCCAGCATTTT
NA TRBJ2-7 TRBV28 12 NA CASTLRGYEQYF TGTGCCAGCACCCTCAGGGGTTACGAGCAGTACTTC
NA TRBJ2-7 TRBV29-1 13 NA CSVMTGHSYEQYF TGCAGCGTAATGACAGGACACTCCTACGAGCAGTACTTC
NA TRBJ1-1 TRBV5-1 16 NA CASSSLGGPLNTEAFF TGCGCCAGCAGCTCTTTGGGGGGGCCCTTGAACACTGAAGCTTTCTTT
NA TRBJ1-1 TRBV18 17 NA CASSREGGTYGNTEAFF TGTGCCAGCTCACGGGAGGGGGGAACCTACGGTAACACTGAAGCTTTCTTT
NA TRBJ1-5 TRBV6-1 15 NA CASSGGQGSNQPQHF TGTGCCAGCAGTGGCGGACAAGGGAGCAATCAGCCCCAGCATTTT
NA TRBJ1-2 TRBV27 15 NA CASSLSAKSNYGYTF TGTGCCAGCAGTTTATCAGCCAAGTCTAACTATGGCTACACCTTC
TRBD2 TRBJ2-1 TRBV6-1 18 NA CASSEASWLAGGSDEQFF TGTGCCAGCAGTGAGGCATCTTGGCTAGCGGGAGGTAGCGATGAGCAGTTCTTC
NA TRBJ1-2 TRBV11-2 15 NA CASSLDQGFRLSYTF TGTGCCAGCAGCTTAGATCAGGGATTTAGGTTAAGCTACACCTTC
TRBD2 TRBJ2-1 TRBV9 13 NA CATGGRAYNEQFF TGTGCCACGGGCGGGAGGGCCTACAATGAGCAGTTCTTC